The 30 T cell receptor beta chains reported below all come from one sample, sequenced in a study of blood T cell repertoires in COVID-19. Assay used: immunoSEQ multiplex PCR; TCRdb lists only in-frame clones, some missing. The sample yields fewer than 400,000 clones, about 90% seen once. The source material was PBMCs or T cells enriched from blood (not recorded which). These receptors were collected from a man aged 30-40 years who had recovered from COVID-19.

CDR3 amino acids: CASSPREGNSGANVLTF. The CDR3 nucleotides are TGCGCCAGCAGCCCCCGTGAGGGAAACTCTGGGGCCAACGTCCTGACTTTC. The chain links TRBV5-1 to TRBJ2-6; D possibly corresponds to TRBD2 (5 bases). With 4 bases removed from V and 0 bases from J, the gap between germline ends came to 14 bases. Germline CDR1 is SGHRS and CDR2 is YFSETQ. The CDR3 runs 17 residues.

The chain links TRBV15 to TRBJ2-7, with unresolved D. The germline gives CDR1 LNHNV, CDR2 YYDKDF (reference sequence). V lost 0 bases to trimming and J lost 0 bases, with 9 bases between them. CDR3 length: 15 residues. For the CDR3, the DNA is TGTGCCACCAGCAGAGATCTCGGGTTCTCCTACGAGCAGTACTTC. Encoded protein: CATSRDLGFSYEQYF.

This chain links TRBV19 with TRBJ2-1; D is possibly TRBD1 (5 bases). The CDR3 runs to 13 residues. Trimming removed 6 bases at V and 0 bases at J, with 6 bases between. From germline, CDR1 is LNHDA and CDR2 SQIVND (reference sequence). The CDR3 nucleotides are TGTGCCAGTAGCGACAGCTCCTACAATGAGCAGTTCTTC. It encodes CASSDSSYNEQFF.

The chain joins TRBV5-4 to TRBJ1-5; 8 bases match TRBD1. Germline CDR1 is SGHNT and CDR2 is YYREEE (reference sequence). V trimming: 5 bases; J trimming: 6 bases; junction bases outside the gene matches: 10. The CDR3 runs 15 residues. The CDR3 spells CASSLLGQGTQPQHF. The CDR3 nucleotides read TGTGCCAGCAGTTTGCTCGGACAGGGAACTCAGCCCCAGCATTTT.

The CDR3 spells CASSISPGTDTQYF. The CDR3 DNA is TGTGCCAGCAGCATTAGCCCAGGGACAGATACGCAGTATTTT. J is TRBJ2-3 and V is TRBV7-9, with D maybe TRBD1 (5 bases). The V gene's germline CDR1 is SEHNR and CDR2 FQNEAQ (reference sequence). The CDR3 is made up of 14 amino acids. The germline V and J ends were trimmed by 5 bases and 3 bases, with 12 bases remaining between them.

The chain carries TRBV11-3 and TRBJ1-2; 7 nucleotides align to TRBD1. Germline V gene data show CDR1 as SGHNT and CDR2 as YENEEA. Trimming cost V 3 bases and J 2 bases; bases outside gene matches: 9. This CDR3 is built from 16 residues. The CDR3 DNA reads TGTGCCAGCAGCTTTAATTCGGGGACAGCGAACTATGGCTACACCTTC. Translation: CASSFNSGTANYGYTF.

The sample holds a few counts of this clone. The chain recombines TRBV10-3 with TRBJ2-2; 8 bases are a match to TRBD1. Germline V gives CDR1 ENHRY, CDR2 SYGVKD. Trimming removed 6 bases from V and 3 bases from J; junction bases left unmatched: 6. The CDR3 runs 15 residues. The CDR3 DNA reads as TGTGCCATCAGAGAAGGACAGGGTGACACCGGGGAGCTGTTTTTT. Translating it yields CAIREGQGDTGELFF.

CDR3 coding DNA: TGTGCCAGCAGCTTAACTGGGAACACTGAAGCTTTCTTT. Protein: CASSLTGNTEAFF. The chain recombines TRBV7-2 with TRBJ1-1, with D uncertain. Germline CDR1 is SGHTA and CDR2 is FQGNSA. V lost 2 bases and J lost 1, with 5 bases in between. The CDR3 runs to 13 residues.

This clone has a handful of counts. The chain combines TRBV5-6 with TRBJ2-2, with a weak D call TRBD1 (6 bases). Trimming took off 3 bases at V and 5 bases at J, with 17 bases between the two ends. Germline V CDR1 and CDR2: SGHDT, YYEEEE. The CDR3 extends over 16 amino acids. DNA of the CDR3: TGTGCCAGCAGCTCGGACGGCAGGGGATGGACCGGGGAGCTGTTTTTT. It yields the protein CASSSDGRGWTGELFF.

The chain employs TRBV5-1 and TRBJ2-7, with TRBD1 matching over 11 bases. The CDR3 is made up of 17 amino acids. Trimming cost V 3 bases and J 2 bases; bases outside gene matches: 10. Germline V gene sequence: CDR1 SGHRS, CDR2 YFSETQ. Here the CDR3 reads CASSSGQGANLAYEQYF. The CDR3 nucleotides are TGCGCCAGCAGCTCCGGACAGGGGGCTAATTTAGCCTACGAGCAGTACTTC. The full variable domain, completed using reference TRBV5-1 and TRBJ2-7, is KAGVTQTPRYLIKTRGQQVTLSCSPISGHRSVSWYQQTPGQGLQFLFEYFSETQRNKGNFPGRFSGRQFSNSRSEMNVSTLELGDSALYLCASSSGQGANLAYEQYFGPGTRLTVT.

This clone showed up just a few times. The chain is built from TRBV5-6 and TRBJ2-5; 8 nucleotides match TRBD2. CDR1 is SGHDT, CDR2 YYEEEE, per germline. CDR3 length: 14 amino acids. V trimming: 3 bases; J trimming: 5 bases; junction bases outside the gene matches: 6. The CDR3 region is CASSYGLAVETQYF. CDR3 DNA sequence: TGTGCCAGCAGCTACGGACTAGCTGTCGAGACCCAGTACTTC.

The chain employs TRBV18 and TRBJ1-5; no clear D gene. Per germline, CDR1 KGHSH and CDR2 LQKENI. V lost 2 bases, J lost 4 bases, and 6 bases lay in between. The CDR3 sequence is 13 residues long. Here the CDR3 reads CASSPEQNQPQHF. The CDR3, as DNA: TGTGCCAGCTCACCAGAACAGAATCAGCCCCAGCATTTT.

The gene calls are TRBV5-1 and TRBJ2-7; 8 bases line up with TRBD2. Germline lookup yields CDR1 SGHRS and CDR2 YFSETQ. Trimming removed 4 bases from V and 4 bases from J; junction bases left unmatched: 7. This CDR3 region has 14 residues. The CDR3 DNA reads as TGCGCCAGCAGCCCCGGGGGGGTTGGTTACGAGCAGTACTTC. Its protein is CASSPGGVGYEQYF.

The rearrangement links TRBV6-5 to TRBJ1-5; D possibly corresponds to TRBD1 (5 bases). The V end lost 8 bases, the J end lost 3 bases, and 14 bases lay between the germline ends. CDR3 length: 14 residues. CDR1 is MNHEY, CDR2 SVGAGI, per germline. CDR3 nucleotide sequence: TGTGCCAGCGGGTGGTGGGGGGTCAATCAGCCCCAGCATTTT. Encoded protein: CASGWWGVNQPQHF.

The chain is built from TRBV11-2 and TRBJ2-7, with D uncertain. Deletions cut 7 bases from V and 0 bases from J, with 13 bases between. This CDR3 spans 14 amino acids. The V gene's germline CDR1 is SGHAT and CDR2 FQNNGV. CDR3 nucleotides: TGTGCCAGCACCTATTACCACGGCTCCTACGAGCAGTACTTC. Translation gives CASTYYHGSYEQYF.

The chain carries TRBV4-1 and TRBJ2-2, with 10 bases identical to TRBD1. Losses at the gene ends were 4 bases for V and 5 bases for J; bases not matched to a gene: 7. The CDR3 loop spans 16 amino acids. Germline V lookup: CDR1 MGHRA, CDR2 YSYEKL. The CDR3 DNA sequence: TGCGCCAGCAGCCCCGTCGGACAGGGGGGTACCGGGGAGCTGTTTTTT. This gives the protein CASSPVGQGGTGELFF.

The gene calls are TRBV19 and TRBJ2-7; D is ambiguous. The germline gives CDR1 LNHDA, CDR2 SQIVND (reference sequence). The length of the CDR3 is 12 residues. The germline V and J ends were trimmed by 3 bases and 4 bases, with 7 bases remaining between them. CDR3: CASSMTFYEQYF. DNA of the CDR3: TGTGCCAGTAGTATGACTTTTTACGAGCAGTACTTC.

The DNA for the CDR3 is TGTGCCAGCAGTGAAGGACACCTGGTGGACACTGAAGCTTTCTTT. Its translation is CASSEGHLVDTEAFF. The chain couples TRBV2 to TRBJ1-1, with no clear D. The CDR3 totals 15 residues. Trimming cost V 1 base and J 3 bases, with 12 bases left between them. Germline values: CDR1 SNHLY, CDR2 FYNNEI.

V usage is TRBV2 and J usage is TRBJ1-3; D may be TRBD1 (5 bases). In germline, CDR1 is SNHLY, CDR2 FYNNEI. V was pared by 6 bases and J by 3 bases, with 12 bases between. The CDR3 sequence is 14 residues long. This CDR3 reads CASRLGGDGNTIYF. Written as DNA, the CDR3 is TGTGCCAGCAGGTTGGGGGGTGATGGAAACACCATATATTTT.

J is TRBJ2-2 and V is TRBV19; 12 bases map to TRBD2. Germline V gene sequence: CDR1 LNHDA, CDR2 SQIVND (reference sequence). V lost 5 bases and J lost 4; bases outside the gene matches: 8. This CDR3 is 17 amino acids long. This chain's CDR3 is CASSRTSGGLGTGELFF. The CDR3 nucleotides are TGTGCCAGTAGTCGTACTAGCGGGGGGCTGGGCACCGGGGAGCTGTTTTTT.

The V and J genes are TRBV6-5 and TRBJ2-7; 7 nucleotides align to TRBD1. Trimming cost V 6 bases and J 3 bases; bases outside gene matches: 11. The length of the CDR3 is 15 residues. CDR1 MNHEY and CDR2 SVGAGI come from the germline V gene. This chain's CDR3 is CASSSPTGARYEQYF. In nucleotides, the CDR3 is TGTGCCAGCAGCTCGCCTACAGGGGCCCGCTACGAGCAGTACTTC.

The genes are TRBV4-1 and TRBJ2-5; possible D gene TRBD1, 6 bases. Germline lookup yields CDR1 MGHRA and CDR2 YSYEKL. This CDR3 comprises 14 residues. Trimming took off 1 base at V and 1 base at J, with 7 bases between the two ends. CDR3 region: CASSQGTAQETQYF. CDR3 nucleotide sequence: TGCGCCAGCAGCCAAGGGACAGCCCAAGAGACCCAGTACTTC.

This chain joins TRBV12-3 or TRBV12-4 and TRBJ2-7, with D possibly TRBD2 on 6 matching bases. The CDR3 extends over 12 amino acids. The ends were cut back, 8 bases at V and 7 bases at J, with 15 bases in the middle. The CDR3 protein is CASRDSLGEQYF. The CDR3 DNA reads TGTGCCAGCCGGGACTCCCTCGGGGAGCAGTACTTC.

The V and J genes are TRBV30 and TRBJ2-1, with TRBD2 identical over 12 bases. This CDR3 has 15 amino acids. After removal of 2 bases from V and 7 bases from J, the junction contained 6 bases not matched to a gene. CDR1 is GTSNPN, CDR2 SVGIG, per germline (reference sequence). The CDR3 here is CAWSPPGTSGNEQFF. Here the CDR3 DNA reads TGTGCCTGGAGTCCCCCCGGGACTAGCGGGAATGAGCAGTTCTTC.

The J gene is TRBJ1-2, the V gene TRBV3-1 (or the pseudogene TRBV3-2); 8 nucleotides line up with TRBD1. This CDR3 contains 13 residues. V trimming: 0 bases; J trimming: 6 bases; junction bases outside the gene matches: 0. Germline V gene sequence: CDR1 LGHDT, CDR2 YNNKEL (reference sequence). The CDR3 coding sequence is TGTGCCAGCAGCCAAGACAGGGGGCATGGCTACACCTTC. This codes for CASSQDRGHGYTF.

The chain uses TRBV5-1 and TRBJ1-5; no definite D call. Germline loops: CDR1 SGHRS, CDR2 YFSETQ. The V and J ends lost 4 bases and 2 bases respectively, with 13 bases between them. CDR3 size: 15 residues. The CDR3 coding sequence is TGCGCCAGCAGCCTGGCGGGTATGGGCAATCAGCCCCAGCATTTT. This gives the protein CASSLAGMGNQPQHF.

The rearrangement links TRBV28 to TRBJ1-1; TRBD1 agrees at 7 bases. Germline loops: CDR1 MDHEN, CDR2 SYDVKM. Losses at the gene ends were 3 bases for V and 1 base for J; bases not matched to a gene: 5. The CDR3 has 15 residues. CDR3 sequence reads: CASSFSDRRNTEAFF. The CDR3 DNA reads TGTGCCAGCAGTTTCTCGGACAGGAGGAACACTGAAGCTTTCTTT.

A single count supports this clone. V is TRBV4-2 and J is TRBJ1-2; no reliable D call. This CDR3 has 11 amino acids. The ends were cut back, 7 bases at V and 8 bases at J, with 11 bases in the middle. Per the germline V gene, CDR1 is LGHNA and CDR2 is YNFKEQ. The CDR3 DNA reads TGTGCCAGCACAGATGACTGGGGCTACACCTTC. It yields the protein CASTDDWGYTF.

The chain has TRBV7-9 and TRBJ2-2; D uncertain. The V gene's germline CDR1 is SEHNR and CDR2 FQNEAQ (reference sequence). The length of the CDR3 is 11 residues. With 4 bases removed from V and 13 bases from J, the gap between germline ends came to 10 bases. In DNA form, the CDR3 reads TGTGCCAGCAGCTCCTCTATTGGGCTGTTTTTT. This codes for CASSSSIGLFF.

The chain recombines TRBV27 with TRBJ1-5; the D gene is possibly TRBD1 (6 bases). Germline lookup yields CDR1 MNHEY and CDR2 SMNVEV (reference sequence). V was clipped by 2 bases and J by 4 bases, with 9 bases between them. This CDR3 comprises 14 residues. CDR3 protein: CASSLRDNNQPQHF. The CDR3 bases are TGTGCCAGCAGTTTAAGGGACAATAATCAGCCCCAGCATTTT.